The 25 T cell receptor beta chains reported below all come from one sample, sequenced in a study of CD8 T cells in Susac syndrome. With random hexamers, roughly 0.45 to 1 ug RNA was reverse transcribed. TCRdb redid the calling of the immunoSEQ multiplex PCR reads with MiXCR, one entry per CDR3 protein. The sample has tens of thousands of distinct CDR3 sequences, roughly 92% seen once; the top ten hold 0.41%. The sample consisted of CD8+ T cells from PBMCs. Source of these receptors: a human donor in good health.

The chain uses TRBV7-8 and TRBJ1-5; D is uncertain. The V and J ends lost 0 bases and 7 bases respectively, with 10 bases between them. Germline loops: CDR1 SGHVS, CDR2 FQNEAQ. This CDR3 has 14 amino acids. CDR3 DNA: TGTGCCAGCAGCTTAGCGCAGGCAGCGCAGCCCCAGCATTTT. Protein: CASSLAQAAQPQHF.

This CDR3 reads CASGLPSIGGNQPQHF. The CDR3 coding sequence is TGTGCTAGTGGTTTGCCCTCGATAGGGGGCAATCAGCCCCAGCATTTT. The chain joins TRBV12-5 to TRBJ1-5, with D tentatively TRBD1 (5 bases). V shed 2 bases and J shed 2 bases, with 13 bases lying between them. Germline V gene data show CDR1 as LGHNT and CDR2 as FRNRAP. The CDR3 has 16 residues.

The CDR3: CASSLGLANEKLFF. CDR3 in DNA: TGTGCCAGCAGCTTGGGACTGGCTAATGAAAAACTGTTTTTT. The chain employs TRBV13 and TRBJ1-4; D possibly corresponds to TRBD1 (5 bases). This CDR3 is 14 amino acids long. Germline-derived CDR1 and CDR2 are PRHDT and FYEKMQ (reference sequence). Trimming stripped 3 bases from V and 3 bases from J, with 8 bases between.

This sequence joins TRBV6-2 or TRBV6-3 and TRBJ1-5; tentatively, D is TRBD1 (5 bases). The CDR3 contains 14 residues. Trimming removed 6 bases at V and 3 bases at J, with 12 bases between. The germline V gene has CDR1 MNHEY and CDR2 SVGEGT. CDR3 sequence reads: CASRTGTHNQPQHF. CDR3 nucleotides: TGTGCCAGCAGGACCGGGACCCACAATCAGCCCCAGCATTTT.

V gene TRBV10-2 combines with J gene TRBJ2-7; the match to TRBD1 covers 10 bases. V shed 4 bases, J shed 4 bases, and the junction held 4 bases outside the gene matches. The CDR3 is 14 amino acids. The germline V gene encodes CDR1 WSHSY and CDR2 SAAADI. The CDR3 loop is CASSGAGQGYEQYF. The CDR3 coding sequence is TGCGCCAGCAGTGGGGCGGGACAGGGGTACGAGCAGTACTTC.

For this clonotype: One end of the junction fails to match germline, which may point to a read error. The chain is built from TRBV7-9 and TRBJ2-1; perhaps TRBD2 as D (5 bases). Looked up from germline, CDR1 is SEHNR and CDR2 is FQNEAQ (reference sequence). This CDR3 has 12 residues. The CDR3 coding sequence is TGTGCCAGCAGCTTGGAAGGTCGGGAAAGGGTCTTC. Its translation is CASSLEGRERVF.

This clonotype was seen once. This chain connects TRBV5-6 to TRBJ2-7; 9 bases are shared with TRBD2. This CDR3 spans 15 amino acids. After removal of 0 bases from V and 3 bases from J, the junction contained 4 bases not matched to a gene. Germline V gives CDR1 SGHDT, CDR2 YYEEEE. CDR3 nucleotide sequence: TGTGCCAGCAGCTTGGGCCTAGCGGGGTTCTACGAGCAGTACTTC. Translated: CASSLGLAGFYEQYF. The full variable domain, rest sourced from reference TRBV5-6 and TRBJ2-7, is DAGVTQSPTHLIKTRGQQVTLRCSPKSGHDTVSWYQQALGQGPQFIFQYYEEEERQRGNFPDRFSGHQFPNYSSELNVNALLLGDSALYLCASSLGLAGFYEQYFGPGTRLTVT.

The V gene is TRBV7-9, the J gene TRBJ2-6; D unresolved. Trimming pared 5 bases from V and 2 bases from J, leaving 4 bases between. The CDR3 has 13 residues. The germline CDR1 and CDR2 sequences are SEHNR and FQNEAQ (reference sequence). CDR3 region: CASSSPGANVLTF. Here the CDR3 DNA reads TGTGCCAGCAGCAGTCCTGGGGCCAACGTCCTGACTTTC.

The table lists this clonotype with a few counts. V gene TRBV7-6 combines with J gene TRBJ2-7; the D call may be TRBD1 or TRBD2 (5 bases each). V lost 4 bases and J 4 bases, leaving 20 bases between the germline ends. This CDR3 comprises 16 residues. In germline, CDR1 is SGHVS, CDR2 FNYEAQ. The CDR3 DNA sequence: TGTGCCAGCAGCTCCGGGACCCCAGGTCATTTATACGAGCAGTACTTC. This encodes CASSSGTPGHLYEQYF. The complete variable domain, with remaining parts taken from reference TRBV7-6 and TRBJ2-7, reads GAGVSQSPRYKVTKRGQDVALRCDPISGHVSLYWYRQALGQGPEFLTYFNYEAQQDKSGLPNDRFSAERPEGSISTLTIQRTEQRDSAMYRCASSSGTPGHLYEQYFGPGTRLTVT.

The chain carries TRBV29-1 and TRBJ1-1; perhaps TRBD1 as D (5 bases). V was shortened by 3 bases and J by 0 bases, with 14 bases between the two germline ends. This CDR3 has 15 residues. Germline assignment: CDR1 SQVTM and CDR2 ANQGSEA. The CDR3 DNA is TGCAGCGTTGATTGGGTGGGGGGAGTGAACACTGAAGCTTTCTTT. This codes for CSVDWVGGVNTEAFF. Using reference TRBV29-1 and TRBJ1-1 for the parts outside the CDR3, the full variable domain is SAVISQKPSRDICQRGTSLTIQCQVDSQVTMMFWYRQQPGQSLTLIATANQGSEATYESGFVIDKFPISRPNLTFSTLTVSNMSPEDSSIYLCSVDWVGGVNTEAFFGQGTRLTVV.

This clonotype was recorded a few times. CDR3 coding DNA: TGTGCCAGCAGTCAATTAAATACTGAAGCTTTCTTT. Its protein product is CASSQLNTEAFF. The chain uses TRBV6-2 or TRBV6-3 and TRBJ1-1; D is uncertain. The CDR3 loop spans 12 amino acids. Looked up from germline, CDR1 is MNHEY and CDR2 is SVGEGT. Trimming removed 5 bases at V and 5 bases at J, with 9 bases between.

This clonotype appeared a single time. This chain links TRBV20-1 with TRBJ2-7, with 7 nucleotides matching TRBD2. With 3 bases clipped from V and 6 bases from J, the junction kept 11 bases outside the gene matches. The CDR3 is 14 amino acids. From germline, CDR1 is DFQATT and CDR2 SNEGSKA (reference sequence). The CDR3 sequence: CSASPQREGIEQYF. The CDR3, as DNA: TGCAGTGCTAGTCCCCAGCGGGAAGGTATCGAGCAGTACTTC.

The chain joins TRBV3-1 to TRBJ2-1, with 9 positions matching TRBD1. V was pared by 0 bases and J by 6 bases, with 18 bases of the junction left unmatched. This CDR3 region has 20 residues. Germline V CDR1 and CDR2: LGHDT, YNNKEL (reference sequence). The CDR3 spells CASSQDWDRDRVSLFNEQFF. In nucleotides, the CDR3 is TGTGCCAGCAGCCAAGATTGGGACAGGGACCGAGTTAGTTTATTCAATGAGCAGTTCTTC.

The rearrangement joins TRBV19 to TRBJ2-1, with D unclear. CDR3 length equals 13 residues. CDR1 is LNHDA and CDR2 is SQIVND in the germline V gene (reference sequence). The V gene lost 3 bases and the J gene lost 4 bases, with 7 bases spanning the gap. In DNA, the CDR3 is TGTGCCAGTAGTATTGAAGGGTACAATGAGCAGTTCTTC. Protein: CASSIEGYNEQFF. Full variable domain (remainder filled in from reference TRBV19 and TRBJ2-1): DGGITQSPKYLFRKEGQNVTLSCEQNLNHDAMYWYRQDPGQGLRLIYYSQIVNDFQKGDIAEGYSVSREKKESFPLTVTSAQKNPTAFYLCASSIEGYNEQFFGPGTRLTVL.

This sequence joins TRBV7-9 and TRBJ1-1, with D unresolved. CDR1 and CDR2 from the germline V gene are SEHNR and FQNEAQ (reference sequence). The CDR3 consists of 14 residues. V shed 1 base and J shed 0 bases, with 6 bases lying between them. CDR3 nucleotides: TGTGCCAGCAGCTTAGGACCGTTGAACACTGAAGCTTTCTTT. It encodes CASSLGPLNTEAFF.

The CDR3 DNA reads as TGCGCCAGCAGCCCCGCGTCCGCCGGCACCGGGGAGCTGTTTTTT. Protein product: CASSPASAGTGELFF. V gene TRBV4-3 combines with J gene TRBJ2-2, with no clear D. V lost 4 bases and J lost 4, with 13 bases in between. This CDR3 contains 15 residues. Germline CDR1 is LGHNA and CDR2 is YSLEER.

This clonotype appeared a single time. The chain recombines TRBV6-1 with TRBJ2-7; D unresolved. CDR3 length equals 14 residues. Between the trimmed V and J ends, which lost 3 bases and 4 bases, there was a span of 13 bases. Germline V gene lookup returns CDR1 MNHNS and CDR2 SASEGT. The CDR3 DNA reads as TGTGCCAGCAGTGATGAACTCCCCACTTACGAGCAGTACTTC. Amino acid sequence: CASSDELPTYEQYF.

The chain employs TRBV2 and TRBJ1-2; no clear D. V shed 4 bases and J shed 6 bases, with 15 bases lying between them. The CDR3 runs to 14 residues. Germline assignment: CDR1 SNHLY and CDR2 FYNNEI. DNA of the CDR3: TGTGCCAGCAGTGGTCACCCCACTCGGGATGGCTACACCTTC. Amino acid sequence: CASSGHPTRDGYTF.

The V call is TRBV6-5, the J call TRBJ1-1; TRBD1 is a possible D gene (5 bases). The CDR3 sequence is 16 residues long. Germline V lookup: CDR1 MNHEY, CDR2 SVGAGI. V lost 2 bases, J lost 5 bases, and 18 bases lay in between. CDR3 in amino acids: CASSYGRGWFDTEAFF. Written as DNA, the CDR3 is TGTGCCAGCAGTTACGGGAGGGGCTGGTTTGATACTGAAGCTTTCTTT.

This chain joins TRBV30 and TRBJ2-7; 12 nucleotides match TRBD1. CDR3 length: 15 residues. The germline gives CDR1 GTSNPN, CDR2 SVGIG (reference sequence). J was trimmed by 7 bases and V by 3 bases; bases with no gene match: 10. The CDR3 loop is CAWSSPGQGAWEQYF. The CDR3 DNA is TGTGCCTGGAGCTCCCCGGGACAGGGGGCTTGGGAGCAGTACTTC.

The chain carries TRBV5-1 and TRBJ2-7; TRBD2 might be the D (6 bases). The CDR3 spans 15 residues. Germline V gives CDR1 SGHRS, CDR2 YFSETQ. V was shortened by 5 bases and J by 0 bases, with 15 bases between the two germline ends. The CDR3 DNA sequence: TGCGCCAGCAGGTTCGATAGCGGCAGCTCCTACGAGCAGTACTTC. This encodes CASRFDSGSSYEQYF.

The sample holds a few counts of this clonotype. The chain has TRBV6-6 and TRBJ2-5, with TRBD1 identical over 7 bases. Germline CDR1 and CDR2: MNHNY and SVGAGI (reference sequence). The CDR3 totals 14 residues. After removal of 5 bases from V and 2 bases from J, the junction contained 5 bases not matched to a gene. Here the CDR3 DNA reads TGTGCCAGCAGTCGGGACAGTCTTCAAGAGACCCAGTACTTC. This codes for CASSRDSLQETQYF.

The chain joins TRBV19 to TRBJ2-1, with 11 bases aligning to TRBD2. Trimming cost V 3 bases and J 2 bases; bases outside gene matches: 3. The CDR3 is 16 residues long. Germline V gene data show CDR1 as LNHDA and CDR2 as SQIVND (reference sequence). This chain's CDR3 is CASSMPGLAAYNEQFF. The CDR3 nucleotides are TGTGCCAGTAGTATGCCGGGACTAGCGGCCTACAATGAGCAGTTCTTC. Filled out from reference TRBV19 and TRBJ2-1, the complete variable domain reads DGGITQSPKYLFRKEGQNVTLSCEQNLNHDAMYWYRQDPGQGLRLIYYSQIVNDFQKGDIAEGYSVSREKKESFPLTVTSAQKNPTAFYLCASSMPGLAAYNEQFFGPGTRLTVL.

V usage is TRBV10-3 and J usage is TRBJ2-7; 10 nucleotides line up with TRBD1. The ends lost 6 bases at V and 7 bases at J; junction bases unmatched: 6. The CDR3 length is 13 residues. Germline-derived CDR1 and CDR2 are ENHRY and SYGVKD. The CDR3 region is CAIRPGQGWEQYF. In DNA form, the CDR3 reads TGTGCCATCAGACCGGGACAGGGGTGGGAGCAGTACTTC.

V usage is TRBV4-1 and J usage is TRBJ2-1, with TRBD2 matching over 11 bases. The CDR3 length is 15 residues. CDR1 MGHRA and CDR2 YSYEKL come from the germline V gene. V was pared by 1 base and J by 9 bases, with 5 bases of the junction left unmatched. The CDR3 protein is CASSQGLAGRSEQFF. CDR3 coding DNA: TGCGCCAGCAGCCAAGGACTAGCGGGACGGAGTGAGCAGTTCTTC.